These T cell receptor beta chains were read from a single sample in a study of blood T cells in healthy people across ages. TCRdb ran MiXCR on the 5' RACE reads and lists one entry per CDR3 protein. The repertoire holds 980,000 or so distinct CDR3 sequences, about 48% seen once, with around an eighth in the top ten. The sample comprised blood. The source is a young man in good health. Both conserved end residues are part of each CDR3. The D gene is left open where the match is weak. Clone size is stated in some rows and not others, as once, few, many or a class when expanded.

D,size,V,J,CDR3,DNA
-,-,TRBV3-1,TRBJ2-7,CASSQVGTGDEQYF,TGTGCCAGCAGCCAAGTAGGGACGGGAGACGAGCAGTACTTC
-,once,TRBV6-1,TRBJ2-5,CASTLIERGNGQYF,TGTGCCAGCACCCTCATCGAGAGGGGCAATGGGCAGTACTTC
-,-,TRBV2,TRBJ1-1,CASSGNPEAFF,TGTGCCAGCAGTGGAAACCCTGAAGCTTTCTTT
TRBD2,once,TRBV10-3,TRBJ2-7,CATGYPRDTSGYEQYF,TGTGCCACCGGATACCCACGGGACACTAGCGGCTACGAGCAGTACTTC
TRBD2,-,TRBV29-1,TRBJ2-7,CSVERRAGAYEQYF,TGCAGCGTTGAAAGGAGGGCGGGAGCCTACGAGCAGTACTTC
-,few,TRBV15,TRBJ2-1,CATSRDKRLAGGGFF,TGTGCCACCAGCAGAGATAAAAGACTAGCCGGAGGGGGGTTCTTC
TRBD1,-,TRBV4-3,TRBJ1-2,CASSQGETGGWGYTF,TGCGCCAGCAGCCAGGGGGAGACAGGGGGTTGGGGCTACACCTTC
TRBD2,-,TRBV7-7,TRBJ2-7,CASSTGTSGLKIEQYF,TGTGCTAGCAGCACCGGGACTAGCGGGCTCAAGATAGAGCAGTACTTC
TRBD2,once,TRBV5-1,TRBJ2-5,CASSTGTSGIYQETQYF,TGCGCCAGCAGCACCGGGACTAGCGGGATTTACCAAGAGACCCAGTACTTC
-,-,TRBV7-2,TRBJ2-5,CASSLELGNEQYF,TGTGCCAGCAGCTTAGAGCTGGGGAATGAGCAGTACTTC
TRBD1,few,TRBV4-1,TRBJ2-4,CASSLGQGAWEQYF,TGCGCCAGCAGCCTCGGACAGGGGGCCTGGGAGCAGTACTTC
TRBD2,-,TRBV5-1,TRBJ2-1,CASKAGDPFNEQFF,TGCGCCAGCAAGGCGGGGGACCCATTCAATGAGCAGTTCTTC
-,-,TRBV4-3,TRBJ1-1,CASSQGDAEAFF,TGCGCCAGCAGCCAGGGCGACGCTGAAGCTTTCTTT
-,-,TRBV10-3,TRBJ2-7,CAISDKSYEQYF,TGTGCCATCAGTGACAAGTCCTACGAGCAGTACTTC
TRBD2,many,TRBV7-9,TRBJ2-5,CASSLLAGMRETQYF,TGTGCCAGCAGCTTACTAGCGGGGATGAGAGAGACCCAGTACTTC
TRBD1,-,TRBV20-1,TRBJ2-3,CSARDGQGLDTQYF,TGCAGTGCTAGAGATGGACAGGGCCTAGATACGCAGTATTTT
-,-,TRBV6-2/TRBV6-3,TRBJ1-6,CASSYSRRDRRPSPLHF,TGTGCCAGCAGTTACTCGAGGCGGGACCGGAGGCCTTCCCCCCTCCACTTT
TRBD1,few,TRBV27,TRBJ2-7,CASGTPTGSYEQYF,TGTGCCAGCGGAACCCCGACAGGGTCCTACGAGCAGTACTTC
TRBD2,few,TRBV7-2,TRBJ2-7,CASSPQSGAYEQYF,TGTGCCAGCAGCCCTCAAAGCGGGGCGTACGAGCAGTACTTC
TRBD1,-,TRBV29-1,TRBJ2-5,CSVDLWSSMDRGLETQYF,TGCAGCGTTGACTTATGGAGCAGTATGGACAGGGGGCTCGAGACCCAGTACTTC
-,few,TRBV27,TRBJ1-1,CASSLSIQNTEAFF,TGTGCCAGCAGTTTATCGATACAGAACACTGAAGCTTTCTTT
TRBD2,-,TRBV6-2/TRBV6-3,TRBJ2-1,CASSVAGLSYNEQFF,TGTGCCAGCAGCGTAGCGGGACTCTCCTACAATGAGCAGTTCTTC
TRBD2,-,TRBV6-2/TRBV6-3,TRBJ2-5,CASSYSIGGGARETQYF,TGTGCCAGCAGTTACTCGATCGGCGGGGGGGCGAGAGAGACCCAGTACTTC
TRBD1,-,TRBV28,TRBJ2-7,CASSSLLDRERSEQYF,TGTGCCAGCAGTTCGCTCCTCGACAGGGAGCGGAGCGAGCAGTACTTC
TRBD2,-,TRBV5-1,TRBJ2-2,CASSLFGTSGLANTGELFF,TGCGCCAGCAGTTTATTCGGGACTAGCGGCCTCGCGAACACCGGGGAGCTGTTTTTT
-,-,TRBV7-7,TRBJ2-7,CASSLAAAGVDGEQYF,TGTGCCAGCAGCTTAGCCGCGGCAGGGGTAGATGGCGAGCAGTACTTC
-,few,TRBV6-5,TRBJ1-4,CASRRTTNEKLFF,TGTGCCAGCCGTAGGACAACTAATGAAAAACTGTTTTTT
-,-,TRBV27,TRBJ1-2,CASSPGPAGGYTF,TGTGCCAGCAGCCCTGGGCCCGCGGGGGGCTACACCTTC
-,-,TRBV12-3/TRBV12-4,TRBJ1-5,CASSSPLGNQPQHF,TGTGCCAGCAGTTCCCCATTGGGAAATCAGCCCCAGCATTTT